The 3 T cell receptor beta chains below were found in one sample sequenced in a study of T cell responses to AZD1222 COVID-19 vaccine (dated by TCRdb to about 2021). The library was built by means of the immunoSEQ multiplex PCR assay. Entries here come from immuneACCESS through TCRdb and include only in-frame sequences with V and J called. Some clones fail to appear in such tables; in the studies checked, an unresolved V gene covers under half of the shortfall, and the cause of the remainder is unknown. The sample table shows approximately 150,000 clones, and approximately 91% are seen once. Of the sample, less than 2% falls within the top ten clones. Per the publication, the time point label means: about 28 days (+/-7) after the second vaccine dose. Sequenced here: peripheral blood, sampled 28 days after the second AZD1222 dose. The receptors originated from an adult who received the AZD1222 COVID-19 vaccine.

This chain joins TRBV12-5 and TRBJ2-2, with D unclear. Trimming stripped 1 base from V and 7 bases from J, with 16 bases between. Germline V gene lookup returns CDR1 LGHNT and CDR2 FRNRAP. The CDR3 is 16 amino acids. CDR3 nucleotides: TGTGCTAGTGGTTTGGGTCGGATAGCCAAGAACGGGGAGCTGTTTTTT. It encodes CASGLGRIAKNGELFF.

The chain couples TRBV7-2 to TRBJ2-7; possible D gene TRBD1, 5 bases. CDR1 and CDR2 (germline): SGHTA, FQGNSA. There are 14 residues in the CDR3. Between the trimmed V and J ends, which lost 4 bases and 0 bases, there was a span of 10 bases. The CDR3 reads CASSSRVSSYEQYF. CDR3 nucleotide sequence: TGTGCCAGCAGCTCCAGGGTCAGCTCCTACGAGCAGTACTTC.

V gene TRBV6-5 combines with J gene TRBJ2-7; 10 positions match TRBD1. Trimming took 8 bases from V and 3 from J; bases not matched to a gene: 10. The CDR3 length is 15 residues. Germline assignment: CDR1 MNHEY and CDR2 SVGAGI. In DNA form, the CDR3 reads TGTGCCAGCTTTAGGGCGGGACAGGGGAACTACGAGCAGTACTTC. This sequence encodes CASFRAGQGNYEQYF.